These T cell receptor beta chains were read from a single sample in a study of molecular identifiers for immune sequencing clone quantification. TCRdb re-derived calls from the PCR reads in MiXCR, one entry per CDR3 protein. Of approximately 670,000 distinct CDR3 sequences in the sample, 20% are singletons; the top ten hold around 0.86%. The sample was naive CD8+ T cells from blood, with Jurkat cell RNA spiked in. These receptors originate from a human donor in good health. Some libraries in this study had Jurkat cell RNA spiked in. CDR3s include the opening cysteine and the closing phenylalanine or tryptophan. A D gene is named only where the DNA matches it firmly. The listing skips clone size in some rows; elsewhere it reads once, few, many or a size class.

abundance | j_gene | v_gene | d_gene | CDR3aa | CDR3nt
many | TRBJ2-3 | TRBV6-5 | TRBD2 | CASSTGLAVDTQYF | TGTGCCAGCAGTACGGGACTAGCGGTTGATACGCAGTATTTT
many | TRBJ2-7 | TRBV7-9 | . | CASSLTQTPYEQYF | TGTGCCAGCAGCTTAACACAGACCCCCTACGAGCAGTACTTC
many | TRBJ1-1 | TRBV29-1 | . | CSSRQMNTEAFF | TGCAGCTCAAGACAGATGAACACTGAAGCTTTCTTT
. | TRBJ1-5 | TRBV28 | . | CASSPWGRGDGNQPQHF | TGTGCCAGCAGCCCTTGGGGTCGGGGCGATGGCAATCAGCCCCAGCATTTT
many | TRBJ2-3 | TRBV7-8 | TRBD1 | CASSSMTGPDTQYF | TGTGCCAGCAGCTCGATGACAGGGCCAGATACGCAGTATTTT
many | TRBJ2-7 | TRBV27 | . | CASSLRGPGEQYF | TGTGCCAGCAGTTTAAGGGGCCCTGGCGAGCAGTACTTC
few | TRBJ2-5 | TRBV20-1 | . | CSARETATETQYF | TGCAGTGCTAGAGAGACAGCGACTGAGACCCAGTACTTC
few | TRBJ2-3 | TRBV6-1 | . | CASILGLSTDTQYF | TGTGCCAGCATTCTCGGACTGAGCACAGATACGCAGTATTTT
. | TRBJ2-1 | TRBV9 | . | CASCPLLATYNEQFF | TGTGCCAGCTGCCCCTTGCTAGCGACTTACAATGAGCAGTTCTTC
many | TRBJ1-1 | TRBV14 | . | CASSLTGTSNTEAFF | TGTGCCAGCAGCCTTACAGGGACATCGAACACTGAAGCTTTCTTT
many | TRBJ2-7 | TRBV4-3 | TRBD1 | CASSQDRGGQGRYEQYF | TGCGCCAGCAGCCAAGATAGGGGAGGACAGGGTCGCTACGAGCAGTACTTC
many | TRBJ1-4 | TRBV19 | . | CASSIEGGELGEANEKLFF | TGTGCCAGTAGTATCGAAGGAGGAGAGCTCGGTGAAGCTAATGAAAAACTGTTTTTT
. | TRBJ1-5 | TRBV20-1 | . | CSARETGDYSSQPQHF | TGCAGTGCTAGAGAAACAGGAGATTATAGCAGTCAGCCCCAGCATTTT